This TCR beta chain was obtained from a study of preoperative IRX-2 immunotherapy in early breast cancer. The sample's treatment: preoperative locoregional IRX-2 cytokine immunotherapy. Preoperative locoregional IRX-2 cytokine immunotherapy was tested in the phase Ib source study. Assay: immunoSEQ multiplex PCR; the TCRdb copy retains only in-frame clones and omits some. The sample yields about 32,000 clones, around 83% seen once. Germline V gene sequence: CDR1 MNHGY, CDR2 SAAAGT. CDR3 length: 15 amino acids. After removal of 6 bases from V and 3 bases from J, the junction contained 10 bases not matched to a gene.

The V and J genes are TRBV6-8 and TRBJ1-2, with TRBD1 matching 7 bases. This material consisted of lymph node tissue, taken from a patient treated with IRX-2 immunotherapy. This clonotype originated in a human donor with breast cancer. The CDR3 is CASSRAGTEYYGYTF. The CDR3 nucleotides read TGTGCCAGCAGCCGAGCCGGGACAGAGTACTATGGCTACACCTTC.